Listed here are 17 T cell receptor beta chains from one sample, sequenced in a study of blood T cell repertoires in COVID-19. Using immunoSEQ multiplex PCR, the repertoire was profiled, and TCRdb retains in-frame clones only, with some absent. The sample contains over 150,000 clones, approximately 80% of which appear only once. Sequenced input: peripheral blood. These receptors were obtained from a woman in her thirties or forties with COVID-19, enrolled during active disease.

The V and J genes are TRBV4-1 and TRBJ2-1, with 8 positions matching TRBD1. With V trimmed by 2 bases and J by 4 bases, 4 bases remained unmatched. The CDR3 sequence is 15 residues long. CDR1 and CDR2 from the germline V gene are MGHRA and YSYEKL. This CDR3 reads CASSQRQGNYNEQFF. Written as DNA, the CDR3 is TGCGCCAGCAGCCAAAGACAGGGGAATTACAATGAGCAGTTCTTC.

The chain links TRBV9 to TRBJ2-3; no clear D. Trimming pared 0 bases from V and 1 base from J, leaving 9 bases between. Per germline, CDR1 SGDLS and CDR2 YYNGEE. There are 15 residues in the CDR3. The CDR3 loop reads CASSVDLEGTDTQYF. The CDR3 DNA reads TGTGCCAGCAGCGTAGATCTAGAGGGCACAGATACGCAGTATTTT.

This chain links TRBV2 with TRBJ2-7, with D perhaps TRBD2 (5 bases). This CDR3 contains 12 residues. The V end lost 8 bases, the J end lost 3 bases, and 11 bases lay between the germline ends. Germline V gene data show CDR1 as SNHLY and CDR2 as FYNNEI. The CDR3 reads CASREGNYEQYF. The CDR3 DNA sequence: TGTGCCAGCCGCGAGGGAAACTACGAGCAGTACTTC.

The gene calls are TRBV15 and TRBJ2-7, with TRBD2 identical over 8 bases. With V trimmed by 8 bases and J by 7 bases, 10 bases remained unmatched. The V gene's germline CDR1 is LNHNV and CDR2 YYDKDF (reference sequence). This CDR3 spans 13 amino acids. In DNA form, the CDR3 reads TGTGCCACCCGCCCGGGAGGGTGGGGGGAGCAGTACTTC. It encodes CATRPGGWGEQYF.

The genes are TRBV6-5 and TRBJ1-3, with D unresolved. This CDR3 contains 14 residues. The V and J ends lost 7 bases and 0 bases respectively, with 10 bases between them. Germline V CDR1 and CDR2: MNHEY, SVGAGI. CDR3: CASTQTISGNTIYF. The CDR3 DNA follows: TGTGCCAGCACCCAGACAATCTCTGGAAACACCATATATTTT.

This rearrangement joins TRBV20-1 to TRBJ2-5, with no clear D. Per germline, CDR1 DFQATT and CDR2 SNEGSKA (reference sequence). The CDR3 consists of 11 residues. Trimming removed 3 bases from V and 3 bases from J, with 5 bases in between. CDR3 residues: CSASRKETQYF. The CDR3 DNA reads TGCAGTGCTAGCAGGAAAGAGACCCAGTACTTC.

This CDR3 reads CASSLQGGGGYTF. The CDR3 region has the DNA TGTGCCAGCAGCTTACAGGGCGGGGGTGGCTACACCTTC. J is TRBJ1-2 and V is TRBV7-9; possible D gene TRBD1, 5 bases. Germline assignment: CDR1 SEHNR and CDR2 FQNEAQ (reference sequence). This CDR3 comprises 13 residues. The V end lost 2 bases, the J end lost 7 bases, and 11 bases lay between the germline ends.

The rearrangement links TRBV19 to TRBJ2-3; 7 positions match TRBD1. V dropped 3 bases and J dropped 4; count of bases not matched to a gene: 4. CDR3 size: 14 residues. The germline CDR1 and CDR2 sequences are LNHDA and SQIVND (reference sequence). CDR3 nucleotide sequence: TGTGCCAGTAGTATGAGGCAGGGGGCAGATACGCAGTATTTT. Its translation: CASSMRQGADTQYF.

The V call is TRBV7-6, the J call TRBJ1-4; 9 bases are a match to TRBD1. This CDR3 is 16 amino acids long. Germline V gene lookup returns CDR1 SGHVS and CDR2 FNYEAQ. V lost 6 bases, J lost 4 bases, and 9 bases stayed unmatched. CDR3 nucleotide sequence: TGTGCCAGCAGTTTACGACAGGGGGACCGTAATGAAAAACTGTTTTTT. Translating gives CASSLRQGDRNEKLFF.

The chain combines TRBV28 with TRBJ1-2; weak D call: TRBD1 (5 bases). Trimming took off 6 bases at V and 6 bases at J, with 20 bases between the two ends. From germline, CDR1 is MDHEN and CDR2 SYDVKM. This CDR3 spans 15 amino acids. The CDR3 sequence: CASSLTSRGGDGYTF. The CDR3 nucleotides are TGTGCCAGCAGCCTAACCTCCCGGGGCGGGGATGGCTACACCTTC.

The chain joins TRBV21-1 to TRBJ1-2; TRBD1 is the table's D call and was not checked against the DNA. TRBV21-1 is assigned pseudogene status. This CDR3 has 15 amino acids. The CDR3 DNA reads TGTGCCAGCAGCAACCGGACAGGCCCAGGGTATGGCTACACCTTC. As protein: CASSNRTGPGYGYTF.

The chain combines TRBV28 with TRBJ1-6; weak D call: TRBD1 (5 bases). This CDR3 is built from 15 residues. Germline CDR1 reads MDHEN; CDR2 reads SYDVKM. Trimming pared 6 bases from V and 10 bases from J, leaving 19 bases between. The CDR3 nucleotides are TGTGCCAGCAGCAGTCAGGGCGGGATAAACTCACCCCTCCACTTT. The encoded protein is CASSSQGGINSPLHF.

The V call is TRBV27, the J call TRBJ2-7, with 9 bases matching TRBD2. The CDR3 consists of 15 residues. Per the germline V gene, CDR1 is MNHEY and CDR2 is SMNVEV (reference sequence). After removal of 5 bases from V and 3 bases from J, the junction contained 8 bases not matched to a gene. DNA of the CDR3: TGTGCCAGCAGTCTACAGACTAGCGGCGTCTACGAGCAGTACTTC. This gives the protein CASSLQTSGVYEQYF.

The rearrangement uses TRBV13 and TRBJ2-1; 10 bases are a match to TRBD2. Germline-derived CDR1 and CDR2 are PRHDT and FYEKMQ (reference sequence). The CDR3 is 14 amino acids. With V trimmed by 10 bases and J by 4 bases, 7 bases remained unmatched. The CDR3 region is CATSLAGGYNEQFF. The CDR3 DNA is TGTGCCACCTCTTTAGCGGGGGGTTACAATGAGCAGTTCTTC.

The CDR3 spells CASSVILGSYNEQFF. The CDR3 region has the DNA TGTGCCAGCAGTGTTATCCTAGGCTCCTACAATGAGCAGTTCTTC. The chain employs TRBV2 and TRBJ2-1; D gene ambiguous. The germline CDR1 and CDR2 sequences are SNHLY and FYNNEI. The V end was cut by 4 bases, the J end by 0 bases, with 10 bases between. This CDR3 comprises 15 residues.

CDR3 protein: CASSPPSGGAETQYF. Here the CDR3 DNA reads TGTGCCAGCAGCCCCCCAAGCGGGGGGGCTGAGACCCAGTACTTC. The chain joins TRBV3-1 (or the pseudogene TRBV3-2) to TRBJ2-5, with TRBD2 identical over 10 bases. The V and J ends lost 4 bases and 5 bases, in that order; junction bases with no gene match: 7. Germline CDR1 LGHDT, CDR2 YNNKEL (reference sequence). This CDR3 has 15 residues.

The chain employs TRBV18 and TRBJ2-7; TRBD1 is a possible D gene (6 bases). The ends were cut back, 2 bases at V and 2 bases at J, with 10 bases in the middle. CDR3 size: 14 residues. Germline values: CDR1 KGHSH, CDR2 LQKENI. CDR3 in DNA: TGTGCCAGCTCACCAGCACAGGGAACCTACGAGCAGTACTTC. It encodes CASSPAQGTYEQYF.